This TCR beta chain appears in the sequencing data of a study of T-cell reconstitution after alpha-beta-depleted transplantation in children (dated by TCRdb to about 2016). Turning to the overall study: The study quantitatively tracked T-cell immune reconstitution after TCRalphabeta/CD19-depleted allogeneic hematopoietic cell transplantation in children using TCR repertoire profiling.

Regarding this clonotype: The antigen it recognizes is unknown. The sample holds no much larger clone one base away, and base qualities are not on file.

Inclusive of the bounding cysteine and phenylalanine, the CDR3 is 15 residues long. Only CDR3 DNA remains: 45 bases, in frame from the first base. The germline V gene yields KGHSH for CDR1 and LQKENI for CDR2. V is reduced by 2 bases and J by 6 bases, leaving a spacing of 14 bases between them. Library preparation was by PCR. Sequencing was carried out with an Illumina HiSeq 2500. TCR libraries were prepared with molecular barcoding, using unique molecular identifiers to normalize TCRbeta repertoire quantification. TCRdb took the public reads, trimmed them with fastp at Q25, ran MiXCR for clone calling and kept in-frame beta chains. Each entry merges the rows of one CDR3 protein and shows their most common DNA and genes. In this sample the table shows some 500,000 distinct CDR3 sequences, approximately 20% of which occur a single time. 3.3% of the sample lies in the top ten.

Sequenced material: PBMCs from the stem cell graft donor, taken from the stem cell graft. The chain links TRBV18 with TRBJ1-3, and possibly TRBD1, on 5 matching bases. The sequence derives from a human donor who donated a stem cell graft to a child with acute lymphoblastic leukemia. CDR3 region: CASSPGWGLENTIYF. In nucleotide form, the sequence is TGTGCCAGCTCACCAGGCTGGGGGTTGGAAAACACCATATATTTT.